These 22 T cell receptor beta chains came from one sample sequenced in a study of tumor-infiltrating lymphocytes in primary liver carcinoma. Each 20-30 mg portion of unsorted bulk tissue served as the source for co-extraction of RNA and DNA. The investigators made TCR beta cDNA from about 0.45 ug total RNA, using a constant-region primer. Slightly modified ARM-PCR served as the procedure for the TCR beta libraries. These libraries came from three rounds of nested multiplex PCR. Investigators reported that the first two PCR rounds, at about 11 cycles each, used TRBV1-TRBV30 forward primers with a C-beta reverse primer. MiXCR, run by TCRdb on the multiplex PCR reads, gives a single entry per CDR3 protein. The sample has 80,000 to 100,000 distinct CDR3 sequences, around 68% seen once. Sequenced material: tumor-adjacent normal liver tissue. All receptors come from a middle-aged man with primary liver carcinoma and hepatitis B virus infection.

A remark on this clonotype: It may be a read error: a sequence one base away is much more abundant. No conserved phenylalanine or tryptophan is present at the end of the CDR3, so a read error is the likely explanation. This chain links TRBV6-5 with TRBJ2-5; D is possibly TRBD2 (6 bases). This CDR3 spans 15 amino acids. Trimming removed 4 bases from V and 5 bases from J, with 17 bases in between. CDR1 is MNHEY, CDR2 SVGAGI, per germline. CDR3 in amino acids: CASSLRRGGDETQYL. The CDR3 DNA is TGTGCCAGCAGTTTAAGGAGAGGAGGGGATGAGACCCAGTACTTA.

This clonotype was detected many times. V usage is TRBV6-1 and J usage is TRBJ2-2, with unresolved D. The CDR3 sequence is 13 residues long. V lost 6 bases, J lost 2 bases, and 7 bases lay in between. Per the germline V gene, CDR1 is MNHNS and CDR2 is SASEGT. CDR3 protein: CASSPSNTGELFF. CDR3 bases: TGTGCCAGCAGCCCCAGTAACACCGGGGAGCTGTTTTTT.

The rearrangement links TRBV7-8 to TRBJ2-1; D is possibly TRBD2 (5 bases). Trimming removed 2 bases from V and 8 bases from J, with 13 bases in between. Germline CDR1 and CDR2: SGHVS and FQNEAQ. CDR3 length equals 14 residues. The CDR3 sequence: CASSLSWLADEQFF. For the CDR3, the DNA is TGTGCCAGCAGCTTATCGTGGCTAGCCGATGAGCAGTTCTTC.

The chain combines TRBV28 with TRBJ2-3, with TRBD2 matching over 10 bases. This CDR3 is 15 amino acids long. Per the germline V gene, CDR1 is MDHEN and CDR2 is SYDVKM. V lost 5 bases, J lost 4 bases, and 6 bases stayed unmatched. As DNA, the CDR3 is TGTGCCAGCAGTCCTCTAGCGGGAGCCTCAGATACGCAGTATTTT. It specifies CASSPLAGASDTQYF. The complete variable domain, with remaining parts taken from reference TRBV28 and TRBJ2-3, reads DVKVTQSSRYLVKRTGEKVFLECVQDMDHENMFWYRQDPGLGLRLIYFSYDVKMKEKGDIPEGYSVSREKKERFSLILESASTNQTSMYLCASSPLAGASDTQYFGPGTRLTVL.

A note on this clonotype: Without the conserved terminal phenylalanine or tryptophan, this CDR3 likely stems from a read error. This chain connects TRBV29-1 to TRBJ2-5, with 12 bases aligning to TRBD2. The CDR3 loop spans 16 amino acids. Germline-derived CDR1 and CDR2 are SQVTM and ANQGSEA. Trimming took 4 bases from V and 5 from J; bases not matched to a gene: 11. The CDR3 region has the DNA TGCAGCGTTGTTGAGAGACTAGCGGGAGTTCGGGAGACCCAGTACATC. Its protein is CSVVERLAGVRETQYI.

The chain joins TRBV4-2 to TRBJ2-3, with 10 bases matching TRBD2. The CDR3 is 17 amino acids. Germline loops: CDR1 LGHNA, CDR2 YNFKEQ. The CDR3 is CASRQDEGAGGVDTQYF. CDR3 DNA sequence: TGTGCTAGCCGCCAAGATGAGGGAGCGGGAGGGGTAGATACGCAGTATTTT.

Turning to this clonotype: The CDR3 carries no conserved terminal phenylalanine or tryptophan, so it likely arises from a read error. The genes are TRBV11-2 and TRBJ1-1; D unclear. CDR1 is SGHAT, CDR2 FQNNGV, per germline. The V gene lost 4 bases and the J gene lost 1 base, with 22 bases spanning the gap. This CDR3 is 18 amino acids long. The CDR3 sequence is CASSSPPGSVRENTEAFV. As DNA, the CDR3 is TGTGCCAGCAGCTCACCCCCCGGGTCCGTGAGGGAGAACACTGAAGCTTTCGTT.

The J gene is TRBJ2-5, the V gene TRBV11-2, with D possibly being TRBD1 (6 bases). The CDR3 has 15 amino acids. Germline CDR1 SGHAT, CDR2 FQNNGV. This CDR3 reads CVSRLGRTGRETQYF. The CDR3 DNA follows: TGTGTTAGCAGGTTAGGGCGCACAGGGCGAGAGACCCAGTACTTC.

About this clonotype itself: A read error is likely, as this CDR3 ends without the conserved phenylalanine or tryptophan. The chain combines TRBV10-1 with TRBJ2-7; either TRBD1 or TRBD2 may supply D (6 bases each). Germline values: CDR1 WNHNN, CDR2 SYGVQD (reference sequence). The length of the CDR3 is 16 residues. V lost 11 bases and J 3 bases, leaving 26 bases between the germline ends. The CDR3 loop reads CASHEVGGGGNYEQYS. For the CDR3, the DNA is TGCGCCTCGCATGAAGTCGGGGGCGGAGGGAACTACGAGCAGTACTCC.

This clonotype has more than one count but fewer than ten. This chain joins TRBV28 and TRBJ1-3; TRBD1 might be the D (6 bases). This CDR3 has 13 amino acids. Germline CDR1 MDHEN, CDR2 SYDVKM. Trimming removed 5 bases from V and 4 bases from J, with 9 bases in between. The DNA for the CDR3 is TGTGCCAGCAGTGTCCAGGGGGGAAACACCATATATTTT. Amino acids: CASSVQGGNTIYF.

Worth noting for this clonotype: The junction does not match germline at one end; this may be a read error. The gene calls are TRBV11-2 and TRBJ2-3; D not certain. This CDR3 spans 12 amino acids. Per the germline V gene, CDR1 is SGHAT and CDR2 is FQNNGV. The CDR3 DNA reads as TGTGCCAACAGCGCTTGGGTAGATACGCAGTATTTT. Its protein is CANSAWVDTQYF.

Notes on this clonotype: A much larger clone sits a single nucleotide away, making a read error possible. The chain employs TRBV5-6 and TRBJ1-1; D gene uncertain. The CDR3 has 13 residues. CDR1 SGHDT and CDR2 YYEEEE come from the germline V gene. As DNA, the CDR3 is TGTGCCAGCAGCCTTGGACCGAACGCTGAAGCTTTCTTT. Translation gives CASSLGPNAEAFF.

Note on this clonotype: A much bigger clone sits one base away, suggesting this may be a read error. This chain joins TRBV10-2 and TRBJ2-7; TRBD2 agrees at 10 bases. Germline V CDR1 and CDR2: WSHSY, SAAADI. This CDR3 has 16 amino acids. V lost 6 bases, J lost 6 bases, and 14 bases stayed unmatched. The CDR3 loop reads CASSPGPAGGRSEQYF. CDR3 bases: TGCGCCAGCAGCCCCGGACCAGCGGGAGGGCGATCCGAGCAGTACTTC.

This clonotype was recorded many times. This sequence joins TRBV6-6 and TRBJ1-5; 7 positions match TRBD1. The CDR3 loop spans 14 amino acids. Losses at the gene ends were 6 bases for V and 2 bases for J; bases not matched to a gene: 4. CDR1 is MNHNY and CDR2 is SVGAGI in the germline V gene (reference sequence). The CDR3 loop is CASRDTGGNQPQHF. CDR3 DNA: TGTGCCAGCAGGGACACAGGGGGCAATCAGCCCCAGCATTTT.

This clonotype has only a few counts. Since a much larger clone is just one base distant, this may be a read error. The J gene is TRBJ1-2, the V gene TRBV21-1. TRBV21-1 is labeled a pseudogene. CDR3 length equals 12 residues. CDR3 sequence: CASGGSPYGYTF. The CDR3 coding sequence is TGTGCCAGCGGCGGCAGCCCTTATGGCTACACCTTC.

This clonotype has only a few counts. Relative to the germline gene, one junction end is altered; a read error may explain this. The gene calls are TRBV29-1 and TRBJ2-2; D remains unclear. CDR3 length equals 14 residues. Germline CDR1 is SQVTM and CDR2 is ANQGSEA. In nucleotides, the CDR3 is TGCAGTGTTGAGTCTAACGGCCACACCGGGGAGCTGTTTTTT. It codes for CSVESNGHTGELFF.

V usage is TRBV20-1 and J usage is TRBJ1-5; D is ambiguous. Germline V gene sequence: CDR1 DFQATT, CDR2 SNEGSKA (reference sequence). The CDR3 is 14 amino acids. Trimming shortened V by 8 bases and J by 5 bases, and 19 bases separated the two germline ends. In nucleotides, the CDR3 is TGCAGTACTCGAATACCGGATCACGATCAGCCCCAGCATTTT. The encoded protein is CSTRIPDHDQPQHF.

A remark on this clonotype: A much larger clone lies one base from this, so it may be a read error. The genes are TRBV10-3 and TRBJ1-5, with 10 positions matching TRBD1. Near its end, the DNA agrees better with TRBJ2-3, so the J call may be wrong. Germline assignment: CDR1 ENHRY and CDR2 SYGVKD. The CDR3 extends over 14 amino acids. The CDR3, as DNA: TGTGCCATCAGAGGGACAGGGGCCGATCAGCCCCAGTATTTT. Translation gives CAIRGTGADQPQYF.

Ten or more counts support this clonotype. The V call is TRBV5-6, the J call TRBJ2-5; no clear D. CDR3 length: 11 residues. The germline gives CDR1 SGHDT, CDR2 YYEEEE. The V gene lost 2 bases and the J gene lost 1 base, with 0 bases spanning the gap. The CDR3 sequence: CASSFQETQYF. In DNA form, the CDR3 reads TGTGCCAGCAGCTTCCAAGAGACCCAGTACTTC.

This clonotype was picked up many times. CDR3 coding DNA: TGTGCCATCAGTGAGTCGGAAGGGCTTGGGGACAATGAGCAGTTCTTC. Protein sequence: CAISESEGLGDNEQFF. The chain employs TRBV10-3 and TRBJ2-1; no clear D gene. The CDR3 has 16 amino acids. The ends were cut back, 0 bases at V and 5 bases at J, with 14 bases in the middle. Germline loops: CDR1 ENHRY, CDR2 SYGVKD.

Of note for this clonotype: Germline is not matched at one junction end, which may reflect a read error. The V gene is TRBV6-6, the J gene TRBJ2-5, with no clear D. The germline gives CDR1 MNHNY, CDR2 SVGAGI (reference sequence). The CDR3 is made up of 14 amino acids. The CDR3 region has the DNA TGTGCCAGCAGTTACCAGCAGAGAGAAGAGGCCCAGTACTTC. Residues: CASSYQQREEAQYF.

With respect to this clonotype: At one of its ends the junction is not consistent with the germline gene, which may arise from a read error. This chain joins TRBV28 and TRBJ2-7; D perhaps matches TRBD1 (6 bases). This CDR3 has 15 residues. Germline V gene sequence: CDR1 MDHEN, CDR2 SYDVKM. The DNA for the CDR3 is TGTACCAGCAGCTCGACAGGATGGAAGGGATACGAGCAGTACTTC. As protein: CTSSSTGWKGYEQYF.